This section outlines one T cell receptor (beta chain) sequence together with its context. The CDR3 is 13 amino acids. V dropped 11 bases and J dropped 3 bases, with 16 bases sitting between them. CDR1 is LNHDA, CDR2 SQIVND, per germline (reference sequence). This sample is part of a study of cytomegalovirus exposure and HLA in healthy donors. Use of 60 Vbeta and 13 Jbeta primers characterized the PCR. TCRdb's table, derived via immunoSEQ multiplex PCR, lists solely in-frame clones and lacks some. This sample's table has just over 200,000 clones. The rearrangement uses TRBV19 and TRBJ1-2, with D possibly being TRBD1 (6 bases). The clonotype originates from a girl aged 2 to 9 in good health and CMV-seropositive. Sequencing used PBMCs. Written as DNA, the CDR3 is TGTGCCGTAAGAAGACGGACAGACTATGGCTACACCTTC. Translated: CAVRRRTDYGYTF.